A selection of T cell receptor beta chains follows, all from one sample in a study of shared clonotypes between healthy human individuals. Method: immunoSEQ multiplex PCR; TCRdb's copy keeps in-frame clones and lacks some. The repertoire holds a few million clones, with more than 90% as singletons. The material sequenced was naive CD4+ T cells sorted from blood. Source of these receptors: a man between 18 and 35 years old in good health. The CDR3 runs from the conserved cysteine through the conserved F or W. D genes are given only for firm matches. Part of the rows lack a size; the others show once, few, many or a class for expanded clones.

clone_size: .; d_call: .; j_call: TRBJ2-6; v_call: TRBV25-1; cdr3_nt: TGTGCCAGCAGTCCGGAGAAGGGTTCCGCATCGGGGGCCAACGTCCTGACTTTC; cdr3_aa: CASSPEKGSASGANVLTF
clone_size: .; d_call: TRBD1; j_call: TRBJ2-7; v_call: TRBV5-1; cdr3_nt: TGCGCCAGCAGCCGGCTTGGACAGGATTACGAGCAGTACTTC; cdr3_aa: CASSRLGQDYEQYF
clone_size: once; d_call: .; j_call: TRBJ2-3; v_call: TRBV7-2; cdr3_nt: TGTGCCAGCAGTTTAGCTAGCGTGAGCACAGATACGCAGTATTTT; cdr3_aa: CASSLASVSTDTQYF
clone_size: .; d_call: TRBD1; j_call: TRBJ1-1; v_call: TRBV30; cdr3_nt: TGTGCCTGGAGTGTCGCAGGGGGAGCGAACACTGAAGCTTTCTTT; cdr3_aa: CAWSVAGGANTEAFF
clone_size: .; d_call: .; j_call: TRBJ1-4; v_call: TRBV19; cdr3_nt: TGTGCCAGTAGTATCTGGGTGACGGGAACTAATGAAAAACTGTTTTTT; cdr3_aa: CASSIWVTGTNEKLFF
clone_size: .; d_call: .; j_call: TRBJ2-6; v_call: TRBV5-1; cdr3_nt: TGCGCCAGCAGCCCTAGTGGGATTTCTGGGGCCAACGTCCTGACTTTC; cdr3_aa: CASSPSGISGANVLTF
clone_size: .; d_call: TRBD1; j_call: TRBJ2-7; v_call: TRBV7-6; cdr3_nt: TGTGCCAGCAGCTCGACAGGGGGCGCCCGGGACGAGCAGTACTTC; cdr3_aa: CASSSTGGARDEQYF
clone_size: .; d_call: TRBD2; j_call: TRBJ2-1; v_call: TRBV6-5; cdr3_nt: TGTGCCAGCAGTTCAAGCGGGGCCCGCCGCAATGAGCAGTTCTTC; cdr3_aa: CASSSSGARRNEQFF
clone_size: .; d_call: .; j_call: TRBJ2-2; v_call: TRBV6-4; cdr3_nt: TGTGCCAGCAGCACCGGATTCAACACCGGGGAGCTGTTTTTT; cdr3_aa: CASSTGFNTGELFF
clone_size: .; d_call: TRBD2; j_call: TRBJ2-5; v_call: TRBV10-2; cdr3_nt: TGCGCCAGCACCCTAGCGGGGGGGCGTGAGACCCAGTACTTC; cdr3_aa: CASTLAGGRETQYF
clone_size: few; d_call: .; j_call: TRBJ2-5; v_call: TRBV7-2; cdr3_nt: TGTGCCAGCAGCTTAGTTGGGGGGGAGACCCAGTACTTC; cdr3_aa: CASSLVGGETQYF
clone_size: .; d_call: .; j_call: TRBJ2-1; v_call: TRBV9; cdr3_nt: TGTGCCAGCAGCCCCCTTTGGGGGGGCCCCTACAATGAGCAGTTCTTC; cdr3_aa: CASSPLWGGPYNEQFF
clone_size: .; d_call: .; j_call: TRBJ1-3; v_call: TRBV6-1; cdr3_nt: TGTGCCAGCAGTGAAGAGCCTGGAAACACCATATATTTT; cdr3_aa: CASSEEPGNTIYF